The rows below give T cell receptor beta chains drawn from one sample of a study of T cell responses to AZD1222 COVID-19 vaccine. Sequencing was performed with immunoSEQ multiplex PCR; in TCRdb, only in-frame clones are kept and a portion is missing. The sample lists approximately 110,000 clones; 88% were seen once. The material sequenced was peripheral blood, taken on day 0 of MenACWY control vaccination. Every receptor here comes from an adult in good health. The CDR3 runs from the conserved cysteine through the conserved F or W. The D gene is left open where the match is weak. Size tells how often a clone was seen (once, few, many) or the class of an expanded clone, and some rows leave it out.

J gene	D gene	clone size	CDR3 length	V gene	CDR3 protein	CDR3 DNA
TRBJ1-1	.	.	15	TRBV19	CASSTPGGRNTEAFF	TGTGCCAGTAGTACCCCGGGCGGACGGAACACTGAAGCTTTCTTT
TRBJ2-3	.	.	12	TRBV7-6	CASSPYTDTQYF	TGTGCCAGCAGCCCATACACAGATACGCAGTATTTT
TRBJ2-1	.	.	15	TRBV6-5	CASTPWGSSYNEQFF	TGTGCCAGCACCCCTTGGGGCAGCTCCTACAATGAGCAGTTCTTC
TRBJ1-1	.	.	15	TRBV5-6	CASSLLPASVPEAFF	TGTGCCAGCAGCTTGTTACCAGCCTCGGTCCCTGAAGCTTTCTTT
TRBJ1-2	TRBD1	.	17	TRBV27	CASSLYNWTGGVYGYTF	TGTGCCAGCAGTTTATATAACTGGACAGGGGGCGTCTATGGCTACACCTTC
TRBJ1-3	TRBD1	once	14	TRBV28	CASRQGAGGNTIYF	TGTGCCAGCAGACAGGGGGCTGGCGGAAACACCATATATTTT
TRBJ1-1	.	.	13	TRBV13	CASSFRRVGEAFF	TGTGCCAGCAGCTTTAGGAGGGTGGGTGAAGCTTTCTTT
TRBJ2-3	.	once	16	TRBV2	CASSELDTTSTDTQYF	TGTGCCAGCAGTGAACTAGACACTACTAGCACAGATACGCAGTATTTT
TRBJ1-2	.	.	14	TRBV28	CASSKQVLPSRYTF	TGTGCCAGCAGCAAACAGGTACTACCATCTCGCTACACCTTC
TRBJ2-7	TRBD2	.	13	TRBV12-3/TRBV12-4	CASSSGEGYEQYF	TGTGCCAGCAGTTCGGGGGAGGGCTACGAGCAGTACTTC
TRBJ1-2	.	.	15	TRBV4-3	CASSQAEGPPIGYTF	TGCGCCAGCAGCCAAGCGGAGGGACCTCCTATAGGCTACACCTTC
TRBJ1-1	.	.	14	TRBV7-2	CASSLRNRVTEAFF	TGTGCCAGCAGCCTTCGGAACAGGGTCACTGAAGCTTTCTTT
TRBJ2-2	TRBD2	medium-sized	16	TRBV7-9	CASSSLAGANTGELFF	TGTGCCAGCAGCTCCTTAGCGGGGGCTAACACCGGGGAGCTGTTTTTT
TRBJ2-3	TRBD2	.	17	TRBV9	CASSLKQRTSVTDTQYF	TGTGCCAGCAGCCTAAAACAGAGGACTAGCGTCACAGATACGCAGTATTTT
TRBJ2-2	TRBD2	.	15	TRBV6-5	CASSYALALTGELFF	TGTGCCAGCAGTTATGCACTAGCGCTTACCGGGGAGCTGTTTTTT
TRBJ1-5	.	.	12	TRBV6-5	CASNQRDQPQHF	TGTGCCAGCAATCAACGGGATCAGCCCCAGCATTTT
TRBJ1-6	.	few	15	TRBV11-3	CASSSSSGAHSPLHF	TGTGCCAGCAGCTCCTCCTCGGGAGCCCATTCACCCCTCCACTTT
TRBJ1-4	.	.	15	TRBV6-5	CASAVRGPPREKLFF	TGTGCCAGCGCCGTCAGGGGACCTCCTCGCGAAAAACTGTTTTTT
TRBJ1-5	.	.	14	TRBV4-3	CASSQEGSGRPQHF	TGCGCCAGCAGCCAAGAAGGGTCAGGGCGGCCCCAGCATTTT
TRBJ1-2	TRBD1	.	14	TRBV27	CASRWDRGDYGYTF	TGTGCCAGCAGGTGGGACAGGGGGGACTATGGCTACACCTTC
TRBJ1-4	.	.	14	TRBV27	CASSSRTRREKLFF	TGTGCCAGCAGTTCGAGGACCCGGAGGGAAAAACTGTTTTTT
TRBJ2-5	.	.	14	TRBV4-1	CASSQQGIGETQYF	TGCGCCAGCAGCCAGCAGGGTATTGGAGAGACCCAGTACTTC
TRBJ1-5	.	.	15	TRBV7-9	CASSKGGSRDQPQHF	TGTGCCAGCAGCAAAGGGGGTAGTCGGGATCAGCCCCAGCATTTT
TRBJ2-2	TRBD1	.	14	TRBV19	CASRGQGLTGELFF	TGTGCCAGTAGGGGACAGGGCCTCACCGGGGAGCTGTTTTTT
TRBJ1-5	.	once	16	TRBV2	CASRTEIRTGNQPQHF	TGTGCCAGCAGAACCGAAATTCGTACAGGAAATCAGCCCCAGCATTTT
TRBJ2-5	.	.	14	TRBV6-5	CASGNREGRETQYF	TGTGCCAGCGGGAACAGGGAGGGGCGAGAGACCCAGTACTTC
TRBJ2-7	.	.	14	TRBV5-1	CASSLGHQTSEQYF	TGCGCCAGCAGCTTGGGCCATCAGACCTCCGAGCAGTACTTC
TRBJ2-3	.	.	12	TRBV27	CAIRTGTRVQYF	TGTGCCATAAGAACCGGGACTCGTGTGCAGTATTTT
TRBJ1-3	.	.	14	TRBV18	CASPGRVAGNTIYF	TGTGCCAGCCCAGGTAGGGTAGCTGGAAACACCATATATTTT
TRBJ1-5	.	few	15	TRBV6-1	CASSEAPTPNQPQHF	TGTGCCAGCAGTGAAGCTCCAACACCTAATCAGCCCCAGCATTTT
TRBJ1-5	.	.	11	TRBV19	CASTSGTPQHF	TGTGCCAGTACCTCCGGGACACCCCAGCATTTT